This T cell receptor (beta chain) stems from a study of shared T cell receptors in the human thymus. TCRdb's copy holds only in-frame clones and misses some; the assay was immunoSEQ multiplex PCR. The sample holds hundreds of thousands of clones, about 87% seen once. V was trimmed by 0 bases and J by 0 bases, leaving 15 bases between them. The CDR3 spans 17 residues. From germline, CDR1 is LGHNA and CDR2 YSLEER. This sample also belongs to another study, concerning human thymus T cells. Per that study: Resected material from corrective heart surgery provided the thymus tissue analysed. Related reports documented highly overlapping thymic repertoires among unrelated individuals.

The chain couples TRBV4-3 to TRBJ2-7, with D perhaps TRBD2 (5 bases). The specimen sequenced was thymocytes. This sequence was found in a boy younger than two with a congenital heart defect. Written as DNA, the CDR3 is TGCGCCAGCAGCCAAGAGTCGGGCGGGCCTGACTCCTACGAGCAGTACTTC. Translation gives CASSQESGGPDSYEQYF.